This TCR beta chain is from a study of long-term antiretroviral therapy in people with HIV. Germline assignment: CDR1 MNHNS and CDR2 SASEGT. The CDR3 extends over 14 amino acids. Unmatched junction bases numbered 10, after V lost 6 bases and J lost 6 bases. Points on this clone: Its antigen is as yet unknown.

Study findings and constraints: CDR3 length ranges were narrower in HIV repertoires than in controls.

Survey-level immunoSEQ v3.0 assays were run. The method was immunoSEQ multiplex PCR; TCRdb's version includes in-frame clones alone and lacks a portion of them. The table shows tens of thousands of clones, with 86% occurring only once. This receptor was identified in a woman aged 18-29 years with HIV. The rearrangement uses TRBV6-1 and TRBJ1-2; 7 positions match TRBD1. Sequences were derived from unsorted PBMCs, sampled just before starting antiretroviral therapy. The CDR3 sequence is CASRPGTVNHGYTF. The CDR3 coding sequence is TGTGCCAGCAGACCCGGGACAGTCAACCATGGCTACACCTTC.